A single sample gave rise to the 18 T cell receptor beta chains below, sequenced in a study of CD8+CD57+ T cells in acquired aplastic anemia. The use of genomic DNA as template underpinned the TCR beta VDJ and CDR3 profiling. TCRdb used MiXCR to reprocess the reads, holding one entry per CDR3 protein. The sample lists fewer than 150,000 distinct CDR3 sequences, 48% seen once, with 2% to 3% in the top ten. Sample: sorted CD4+, CD8+, or CD8+CD57+ T cells (not recorded which) from PBMCs. The receptors come from a human donor in good health, serving as a control.

There are many counts of this clonotype. The chain combines TRBV15 with TRBJ2-3; 10 bases align to TRBD2. Looked up from germline, CDR1 is LNHNV and CDR2 is YYDKDF (reference sequence). V dropped 0 bases and J dropped 5; count of bases not matched to a gene: 8. The CDR3 has 17 amino acids. The chain's CDR3 is CATSRERTSGLRDTQYF. The DNA for the CDR3 is TGTGCCACCAGCAGAGAAAGGACTAGCGGATTAAGAGATACGCAGTATTTT. The full variable domain, rest sourced from reference TRBV15 and TRBJ2-3, is DAMVIQNPRYQVTQFGKPVTLSCSQTLNHNVMYWYQQKSSQAPKLLFHYYDKDFNNEADTPDNFQSRRPNTSFCFLDIRSPGLGDTAMYLCATSRERTSGLRDTQYFGPGTRLTVL.

In nucleotides, the CDR3 is TGTGCCAGCAGTGAAATGCAGGGATACTATGGCTACACCTTC. This codes for CASSEMQGYYGYTF. V is TRBV6-1 and J is TRBJ1-2; tentatively, D is TRBD1 (5 bases). Germline loops: CDR1 MNHNS, CDR2 SASEGT. Trimming took off 2 bases at V and 3 bases at J, with 10 bases between the two ends. The CDR3 has 14 amino acids.

This chain joins TRBV27 and TRBJ1-1, with D tentatively TRBD1 (6 bases). V gave up 6 bases and J gave up 0 bases, with 17 bases separating them. Germline V lookup: CDR1 MNHEY, CDR2 SMNVEV (reference sequence). The CDR3 length is 16 residues. The CDR3 is CASSNPPGQVNTEAFF. As DNA, the CDR3 is TGTGCCAGCAGCAACCCCCCGGGACAAGTGAACACTGAAGCTTTCTTT.

This clonotype occurred a few times. The chain carries TRBV18 and TRBJ2-3; D perhaps matches TRBD2 (7 bases). CDR3 length: 16 amino acids. V was shortened by 6 bases and J by 1 base, with 17 bases between the two germline ends. CDR1 is KGHSH, CDR2 LQKENI, per germline. CDR3 in amino acids: CASSPGRGGGTDTQYF. The CDR3 region has the DNA TGTGCCAGCTCGCCAGGTAGGGGGGGTGGCACAGATACGCAGTATTTT.

This sequence joins TRBV12-3 or TRBV12-4 and TRBJ2-5; 8 bases align to TRBD2. V was clipped by 5 bases and J by 4 bases; unmatched bases: 18. The CDR3 is 18 amino acids. CDR3 sequence reads: CASSPTGGPPPTRETQYF. CDR3 nucleotide sequence: TGTGCCAGCAGTCCGACGGGGGGGCCCCCCCCAACCCGAGAGACCCAGTACTTC.

This clonotype came up many times. The chain carries TRBV12-3 or TRBV12-4 and TRBJ2-6, with TRBD1 matching 8 bases. CDR3 size: 16 residues. Trimming removed 5 bases from V and 1 base from J; junction bases left unmatched: 4. The CDR3 region is CASSRRQGSGANVLTF. Written as DNA, the CDR3 is TGTGCCAGCAGTCGCCGACAGGGGTCTGGGGCCAACGTCCTGACTTTC.

This chain connects TRBV19 to TRBJ2-3, with 7 bases matching TRBD2. Germline loops: CDR1 LNHDA, CDR2 SQIVND (reference sequence). The CDR3 totals 14 residues. V was pared by 6 bases and J by 5 bases, with 8 bases of the junction left unmatched. Here the CDR3 reads CASSQTSSGDTQYF. CDR3 DNA: TGTGCCAGTAGCCAGACTAGCTCGGGAGATACGCAGTATTTT.

This clonotype was detected ten times or more. The chain combines TRBV5-4 with TRBJ1-1, with a possible D match to TRBD1 (5 bases). The CDR3 runs to 14 residues. Germline CDR1 SGHNT, CDR2 YYREEE (reference sequence). Trimming took 4 bases from V and 11 from J, leaving 21 bases between them. The CDR3 protein is CASSPGGYSLEAFF. The CDR3 DNA sequence: TGTGCCAGCAGCCCCGGGGGGTACAGTCTCGAGGCTTTCTTT.

This clonotype was picked up one time. The chain is built from TRBV20-1 and TRBJ1-5; TRBD1 is a possible D gene (5 bases). Per germline, CDR1 DFQATT and CDR2 SNEGSKA (reference sequence). The CDR3 has 13 residues. Trimming took off 6 bases at V and 4 bases at J, with 13 bases between the two ends. The CDR3 bases are TGCAGTGCCGGACTGGGGGTTAATCAGCCCCAGCATTTT. Translated, it gives CSAGLGVNQPQHF.

This clonotype was picked up many times. The chain uses TRBV20-1 and TRBJ1-1; 7 bases are a match to TRBD1. The germline V gene encodes CDR1 DFQATT and CDR2 SNEGSKA (reference sequence). V shed 6 bases and J 8 bases; nucleotides not matched to a gene: 12. CDR3 length: 13 amino acids. The CDR3, as DNA: TGCAGTGCCCAGGTATCCCGACAGGGAGAAGCTTTCTTT. It yields the protein CSAQVSRQGEAFF.

This clonotype was seen at least ten times. The rearrangement links TRBV5-6 to TRBJ1-3; 10 nucleotides match TRBD1. The germline V gene encodes CDR1 SGHDT and CDR2 YYEEEE. The trim removed 2 bases at V and 0 bases at J, leaving 2 bases unmatched. The CDR3 spans 16 residues. The CDR3 sequence: CASSLDRGLSGNTIYF. The CDR3, as DNA: TGTGCCAGCAGCTTAGACAGGGGGCTCTCTGGAAACACCATATATTTT.

At least ten counts were recorded for this clonotype. The rearrangement links TRBV12-3 or TRBV12-4 to TRBJ1-5, with D maybe TRBD1 (5 bases). CDR3 length equals 14 residues. Deletions cut 5 bases from V and 10 bases from J, with 18 bases between. The CDR3 sequence: CASSTDQGISPQHF. The DNA of the CDR3 is TGTGCCAGCAGTACCGACCAGGGTATCTCTCCCCAGCATTTT.

This clonotype was counted ten times or more. This sequence joins TRBV20-1 and TRBJ2-5; TRBD2 aligns across 8 bases. V gave up 4 bases and J gave up 5 bases; unmatched junction bases: 12. Looked up from germline, CDR1 is DFQATT and CDR2 is SNEGSKA (reference sequence). The CDR3 consists of 15 residues. CDR3 nucleotides: TGCAGTGCTAACAGTGGGGGGACTAGAGGGGAGACCCAGTACTTC. It is translated as CSANSGGTRGETQYF.

There are many counts of this clonotype. This chain uses TRBV4-3 with TRBJ1-6, with a possible D match to TRBD1 (5 bases). V was pared by 3 bases and J by 9 bases, with 15 bases between. Germline lookup yields CDR1 LGHNA and CDR2 YSLEER. This CDR3 contains 15 residues. The CDR3 loop is CASSQDMGGFSPLHF. The DNA for the CDR3 is TGCGCCAGCAGCCAGGACATGGGGGGATTTTCACCCCTCCACTTT.

This clonotype was observed many times. V usage is TRBV7-6 and J usage is TRBJ1-2; D call uncertain. Trimming stripped 1 base from V and 3 bases from J, with 9 bases between. The CDR3 totals 14 residues. Germline CDR1 is SGHVS and CDR2 is FNYEAQ. The CDR3 loop reads CASSLGAQDYGYTF. Written as DNA, the CDR3 is TGTGCCAGCAGCTTAGGGGCCCAGGACTATGGCTACACCTTC.

This clonotype was seen at least ten times. V usage is TRBV2 and J usage is TRBJ2-5; 10 positions match TRBD2. The germline gives CDR1 SNHLY, CDR2 FYNNEI. The CDR3 length is 17 residues. J was trimmed by 3 bases and V by 7 bases; bases with no gene match: 14. CDR3 nucleotide sequence: TGTGCCAGCAACCCATCAACCTGGACTAGCGGAGAAGAGACCCAGTACTTC. It is translated as CASNPSTWTSGEETQYF.

This clonotype was recorded many times. The V call is TRBV7-9, the J call TRBJ2-3; D perhaps matches TRBD1 (7 bases). Looked up from germline, CDR1 is SEHNR and CDR2 is FQNEAQ (reference sequence). The CDR3 is 14 residues long. The V and J ends lost 11 bases and 2 bases respectively, with 17 bases between them. For the CDR3, the DNA is TGTGCCCTCCAGGGGGGACGAAACACAGATACGCAGTATTTT. It is translated as CALQGGRNTDTQYF.

The J gene is TRBJ2-2, the V gene TRBV29-1; TRBD2 aligns across 9 bases. The junction had 0 bases not matched to a gene; V was cut back by 4 bases and J by 0 bases. The CDR3 totals 14 residues. CDR1 is SQVTM, CDR2 ANQGSEA, per germline. In DNA, the CDR3 is TGCAGCGTTGTAGCGGGAGCGAACACCGGGGAGCTGTTTTTT. Protein sequence: CSVVAGANTGELFF.